This is a list of T cell receptor beta chains from one sample in a study of blood T cells in healthy people across ages. Each CDR3 protein is one row after TCRdb ran MiXCR on the 5' RACE reads. There are about 780,000 distinct CDR3 sequences in the sample; roughly 24% occur only once, and about 3% lies in the top ten. These data were also filed under a second study, of T cells of mothers and their children.

Sequenced sample: blood. These receptors all come from a boy aged 10-17 years in good health. Both conserved end residues are part of each CDR3. A D gene is named only where the DNA matches it firmly. For some rows the clone size is stated as once, few or many, or as a class when expanded; others skip it.

TRBJ2-1 | . | TRBV3-1 | . | TGTGCCAGCAGCCGTTTCGGGGAGCAGTTCTTC | CASSRFGEQFF
TRBJ1-1 | . | TRBV2 | . | TGTGCGAACCGGGGGGACACTGAAGCTTTCTTT | CANRGDTEAFF
TRBJ2-1 | . | TRBV3-1 | . | TGTGCCAGCAACCAGGGTTCCCGGGACAACAATGAGCAGTTCTTC | CASNQGSRDNNEQFF
TRBJ2-7 | . | TRBV3-1 | TRBD1 | TGTGCCAGCAGCCGTGACAGGGACGCAGCATCCTACGAGCAGTACTTC | CASSRDRDAASYEQYF
TRBJ2-1 | few | TRBV5-1 | . | TGCGCCAGCAGCTTGGGAAAGGTTTTTGACAATGAGCAGTTCTTC | CASSLGKVFDNEQFF
TRBJ2-5 | . | TRBV7-3 | . | TGTGCCAGCAGCTTCGGGCCGAAAGAGACCCAGTACTTC | CASSFGPKETQYF
TRBJ2-5 | . | TRBV7-9 | . | TGTGCCAGCAGCCATAAGGGTGCCTTACAAGAGACCCAGTACTTC | CASSHKGALQETQYF
TRBJ2-1 | . | TRBV25-1 | TRBD1 | TGTGCCAGCAGTGGGGACAGTAGGGACAATGAGCAGTTCTTC | CASSGDSRDNEQFF
TRBJ1-4 | few | TRBV20-1 | . | TGCAGTGCTAGACCGACGGGGACGGCTAATGAAAAACTGTTTTTT | CSARPTGTANEKLFF
TRBJ1-4 | . | TRBV6-6 | TRBD1 | TGTGCCAGCGGAGATCCGACAGGGCTCTCGGAAAAACTGTTTTTT | CASGDPTGLSEKLFF
TRBJ1-2 | . | TRBV4-1 | . | TGCGCCAGCAGCCAACCGGCAGTCGGTGGCTACACCTTC | CASSQPAVGGYTF
TRBJ2-7 | . | TRBV6-6 | . | TGTGCCAGCAGCTCTCCTCCTGACAGAGGACTCTACGAGCAGTACTTC | CASSSPPDRGLYEQYF
TRBJ2-1 | . | TRBV12-3/TRBV12-4 | . | TGTGCCAGCAGTTTACTAGGGTCGGGCAATGAGCAGTTCTTC | CASSLLGSGNEQFF
TRBJ2-1 | . | TRBV7-9 | . | TGTGCCAGCAGCATCAGACGTGACAATGAGCAGTTCTTC | CASSIRRDNEQFF
TRBJ2-7 | few | TRBV20-1 | . | TGCAGTGCTTCCCCCCTCCCAGCGGTCTCCTACGAGCAGTACTTC | CSASPLPAVSYEQYF
TRBJ2-5 | . | TRBV3-1 | TRBD1 | TGTGCCAGCAGCCAACAGGGGGTAGCCAGGGAGACCCAGTACTTC | CASSQQGVARETQYF
TRBJ2-3 | few | TRBV13 | . | TGTGCCAGCAGCTTGCAGGGGATCGGCACAGATACGCAGTATTTT | CASSLQGIGTDTQYF
TRBJ2-5 | . | TRBV5-1 | TRBD2 | TGCGCCAGCAGCCCGCTGACTAGCGGCCAAGAGACCCAGTACTTC | CASSPLTSGQETQYF
TRBJ2-1 | . | TRBV6-6 | . | TGTGCCGAGGGAGCCGGGGTGTACAATGAGCAGTTCTTC | CAEGAGVYNEQFF
TRBJ1-6 | . | TRBV4-2 | . | TGTGCCAGCAGCCAAGATCCGGGCCCTACCCTCTATTCACCCCTCCACTTT | CASSQDPGPTLYSPLHF
TRBJ2-7 | . | TRBV19 | . | TGTGCCAGTAGTATGCAGGCCGCCTCCTACGAGCAGTACTTC | CASSMQAASYEQYF
TRBJ2-7 | . | TRBV24-1 | TRBD2 | TGTGCCACCTCTAGCGGGAGTTTTCCCTACGAGCAGTACTTC | CATSSGSFPYEQYF
TRBJ2-2 | . | TRBV7-3 | . | TGTGCCAGCAGCCCCGGGCACACCGGGGAGCTGTTTTTT | CASSPGHTGELFF
TRBJ2-3 | . | TRBV27 | . | TGTGCCAGCACGGATACGTTTCAGGACAGCACAGATACGCAGTATTTT | CASTDTFQDSTDTQYF
TRBJ2-3 | once | TRBV20-1 | TRBD2 | TGCAGTGCTAGACCGGCGGGACTAGAAGTCACGGATACGCAGTATTTT | CSARPAGLEVTDTQYF
TRBJ2-1 | . | TRBV7-2 | TRBD2 | TGTGCCAGCAGCTTATGGGCCAGCGGGGGGGCAAATGAGCAGTTCTTC | CASSLWASGGANEQFF
TRBJ2-7 | . | TRBV5-1 | . | TGCGCCAGCAGCTTGGTACTAGCTCCACTGGACGAGCAGTACTTC | CASSLVLAPLDEQYF
TRBJ1-1 | few | TRBV11-2 | TRBD1 | TGTGCCAGCACCACTGGGACAGGAGGGAACACTGAAGCTTTCTTT | CASTTGTGGNTEAFF
TRBJ2-2 | . | TRBV5-1 | TRBD2 | TGCGCCAGCAACCTAGCGGGGGCCCGCGGGGAGCTGTTTTTT | CASNLAGARGELFF
TRBJ1-2 | few | TRBV12-3/TRBV12-4 | . | TGTGCCAGCAGTTTAATCTGGGTGACTAACTATGGCTACACCTTC | CASSLIWVTNYGYTF
TRBJ2-7 | . | TRBV7-6 | . | TGTGCCAGCAGCTTAACCCCAGCGGTCGACTACGAGCAGTACTTC | CASSLTPAVDYEQYF
TRBJ2-5 | few | TRBV7-6 | . | TGTGCCAGCAGCCGCCGGCTTAGAGAGACCCAGTACTTC | CASSRRLRETQYF
TRBJ2-3 | . | TRBV5-1 | . | TGCGCCAGCAGCTTGGGACAGCATGGGGATACGCAGTATTTT | CASSLGQHGDTQYF
TRBJ2-3 | few | TRBV7-2 | TRBD1 | TGTGCCAGTAGGTCGCCGGGACAGACCACAGATACGCAGTATTTT | CASRSPGQTTDTQYF
TRBJ2-5 | . | TRBV7-3 | TRBD2 | TGTGCCAGCAGCTCCCGGGAGGAGGAGACCCAGTACTTC | CASSSREEETQYF
TRBJ2-1 | few | TRBV5-1 | . | TGCGCCAGCAGCTTGGATGGACAGACCTACAATGAGCAGTTCTTC | CASSLDGQTYNEQFF
TRBJ2-3 | few | TRBV10-3 | . | TGTGCCATCAGTGAGCCCGAAGGGGGTCGCACAGATACGCAGTATTTT | CAISEPEGGRTDTQYF
TRBJ2-1 | few | TRBV5-4 | . | TGTGCCAGCAGCCAGGGTTTTGAGCAGTTCTTC | CASSQGFEQFF
TRBJ2-6 | . | TRBV5-1 | . | TGCGCCAGCAGCGCCCGACCGGTCTCTGGGGCCAACGTCCTGACTTTC | CASSARPVSGANVLTF
TRBJ1-2 | . | TRBV28 | . | TGTGCCAGCAGTCCGGACGATTATGGCTACACCTTC | CASSPDDYGYTF
TRBJ2-5 | . | TRBV12-3/TRBV12-4 | TRBD2 | TGTGCCAGCAGTCCCGGGAGCAGCGGGGGAGAGACCCAGTACTTC | CASSPGSSGGETQYF
TRBJ2-5 | . | TRBV20-1 | TRBD2 | TGCAGTGCTAGAGATAGGCGGGGGGAGACCCAGTACTTC | CSARDRRGETQYF
TRBJ2-3 | few | TRBV10-3 | . | TGTGCCATCAGTGAGTCCGAGACACGTAGCACAGATACGCAGTATTTT | CAISESETRSTDTQYF
TRBJ2-7 | few | TRBV28 | . | TGTGCCAGCGGCCGAATTGTAGGACCCACTTACGAGCAGTACTTC | CASGRIVGPTYEQYF
TRBJ2-2 | . | TRBV5-5 | TRBD2 | TGTGCCAGCAGTTTTATTAGCGGGGCCAACACCGGGGAGCTGTTTTTT | CASSFISGANTGELFF
TRBJ2-7 | . | TRBV27 | TRBD1 | TGTGCCAGCAGAGACCGGGACAGGGGGCGTAGCTACGAGCAGTACTTC | CASRDRDRGRSYEQYF